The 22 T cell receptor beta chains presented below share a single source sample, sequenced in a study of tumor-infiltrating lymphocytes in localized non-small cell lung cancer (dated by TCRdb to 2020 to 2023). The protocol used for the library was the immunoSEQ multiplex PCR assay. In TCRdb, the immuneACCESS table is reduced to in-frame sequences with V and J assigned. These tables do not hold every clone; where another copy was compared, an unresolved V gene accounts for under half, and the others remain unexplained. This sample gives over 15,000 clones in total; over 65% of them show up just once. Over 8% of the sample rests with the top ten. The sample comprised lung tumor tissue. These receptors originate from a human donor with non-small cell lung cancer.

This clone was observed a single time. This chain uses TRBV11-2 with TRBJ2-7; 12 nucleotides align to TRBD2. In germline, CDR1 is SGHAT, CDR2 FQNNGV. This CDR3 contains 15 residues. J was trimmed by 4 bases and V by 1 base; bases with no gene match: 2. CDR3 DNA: TGTGCCAGCAGCTTAGGACTAGCGGGAGTTTACGAGCAGTACTTC. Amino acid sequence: CASSLGLAGVYEQYF.

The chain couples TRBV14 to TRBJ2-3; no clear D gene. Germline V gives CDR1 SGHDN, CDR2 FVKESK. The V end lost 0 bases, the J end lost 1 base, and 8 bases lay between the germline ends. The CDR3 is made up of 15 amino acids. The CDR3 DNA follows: TGTGCCAGCAGCCAAGATCGGCAGGGCACAGATACGCAGTATTTT. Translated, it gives CASSQDRQGTDTQYF.

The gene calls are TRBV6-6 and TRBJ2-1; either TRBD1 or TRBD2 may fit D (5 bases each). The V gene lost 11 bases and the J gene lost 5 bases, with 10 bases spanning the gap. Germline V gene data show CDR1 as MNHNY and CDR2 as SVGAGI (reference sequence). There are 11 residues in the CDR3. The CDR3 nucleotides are TGTGCCGGGGGTGGGGACAATGAGCAGTTCTTC. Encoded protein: CAGGGDNEQFF.

Here the CDR3 reads CASSLVSFRAQYTDTQYF. CDR3 DNA sequence: TGTGCCAGCAGCTTAGTATCTTTTAGGGCGCAGTACACAGATACGCAGTATTTT. V is TRBV7-2 and J is TRBJ2-3; D gene uncertain. The CDR3 spans 18 residues. Germline V gene data show CDR1 as SGHTA and CDR2 as FQGNSA. Trimming took 1 base from V and 2 from J, leaving 19 bases between them. Using reference TRBV7-2 and TRBJ2-3 for the parts outside the CDR3, the full variable domain is GAGVSQSPSNKVTEKGKDVELRCDPISGHTALYWYRQSLGQGLEFLIYFQGNSAPDKSGLPSDRFSAERTGGSVSTLTIQRTQQEDSAVYLCASSLVSFRAQYTDTQYFGPGTRLTVL.

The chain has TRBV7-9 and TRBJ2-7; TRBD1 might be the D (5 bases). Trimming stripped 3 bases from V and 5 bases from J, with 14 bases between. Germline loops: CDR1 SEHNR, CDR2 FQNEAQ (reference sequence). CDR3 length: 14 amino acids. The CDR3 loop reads CASSFSAGLHEQYF. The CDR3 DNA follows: TGTGCCAGCAGCTTTTCAGCAGGGCTCCACGAGCAGTACTTC. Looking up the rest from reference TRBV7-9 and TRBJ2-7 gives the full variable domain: DTGVSQNPRHKITKRGQNVTFRCDPISEHNRLYWYRQTLGQGPEFLTYFQNEAQLEKSRLLSDRFSAERPKGSFSTLEIQRTEQGDSAMYLCASSFSAGLHEQYFGPGTRLTVT.

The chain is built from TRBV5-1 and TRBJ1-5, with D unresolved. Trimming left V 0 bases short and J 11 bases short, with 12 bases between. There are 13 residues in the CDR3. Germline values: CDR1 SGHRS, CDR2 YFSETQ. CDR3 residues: CASSLAVDGAQHF. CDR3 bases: TGCGCCAGCAGCTTGGCGGTGGACGGGGCCCAGCATTTT.

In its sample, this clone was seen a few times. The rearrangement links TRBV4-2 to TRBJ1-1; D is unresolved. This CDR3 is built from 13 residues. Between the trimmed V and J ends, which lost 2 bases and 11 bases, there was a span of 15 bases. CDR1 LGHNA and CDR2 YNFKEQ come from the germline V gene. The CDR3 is CASSQLTREIAFF. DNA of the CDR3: TGTGCCAGCAGCCAACTGACCCGGGAGATTGCTTTCTTT.

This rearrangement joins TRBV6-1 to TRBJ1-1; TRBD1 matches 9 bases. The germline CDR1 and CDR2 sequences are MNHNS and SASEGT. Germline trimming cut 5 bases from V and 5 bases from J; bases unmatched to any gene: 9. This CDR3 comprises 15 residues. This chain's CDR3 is CASSQPGQGKTEAFF. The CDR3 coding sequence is TGTGCCAGCAGTCAACCGGGACAGGGAAAAACTGAAGCTTTCTTT.

For the CDR3, the DNA is TGCGCCAGCAGCCGGGGGGACCAGAACACCGGGGAGCTGTTTTTT. Translation: CASSRGDQNTGELFF. The genes are TRBV4-3 and TRBJ2-2; a weak D match, TRBD2 (6 bases). The V gene's germline CDR1 is LGHNA and CDR2 YSLEER. CDR3 length: 15 amino acids. V shed 4 bases and J shed 1 base, with 10 bases lying between them.

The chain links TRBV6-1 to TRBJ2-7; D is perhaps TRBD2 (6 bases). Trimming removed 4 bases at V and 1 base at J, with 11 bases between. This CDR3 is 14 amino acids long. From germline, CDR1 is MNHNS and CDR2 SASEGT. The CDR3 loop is CASSVAAWSYEQYF. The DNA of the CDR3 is TGTGCCAGCAGTGTAGCGGCCTGGTCCTACGAGCAGTACTTC.

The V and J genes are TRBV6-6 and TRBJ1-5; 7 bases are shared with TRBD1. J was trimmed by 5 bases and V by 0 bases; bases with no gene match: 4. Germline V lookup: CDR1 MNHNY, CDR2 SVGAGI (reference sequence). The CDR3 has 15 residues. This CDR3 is CASSYSGQGDQPQHF. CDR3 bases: TGTGCCAGCAGTTACTCGGGGCAGGGGGATCAGCCCCAGCATTTT.

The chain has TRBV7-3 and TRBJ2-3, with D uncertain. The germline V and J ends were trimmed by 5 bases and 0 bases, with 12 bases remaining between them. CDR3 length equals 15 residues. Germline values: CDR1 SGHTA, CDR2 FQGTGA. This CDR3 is CASSETVSSTDTQYF. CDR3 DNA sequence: TGTGCCAGCAGCGAGACGGTATCTAGCACAGATACGCAGTATTTT.

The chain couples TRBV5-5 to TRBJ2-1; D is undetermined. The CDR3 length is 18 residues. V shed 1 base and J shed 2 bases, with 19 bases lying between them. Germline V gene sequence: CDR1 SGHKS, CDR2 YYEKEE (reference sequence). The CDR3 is CASSLPSVPLETYNEQFF. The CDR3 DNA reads TGTGCCAGCAGCTTGCCCTCAGTCCCGCTCGAGACCTACAATGAGCAGTTCTTC.

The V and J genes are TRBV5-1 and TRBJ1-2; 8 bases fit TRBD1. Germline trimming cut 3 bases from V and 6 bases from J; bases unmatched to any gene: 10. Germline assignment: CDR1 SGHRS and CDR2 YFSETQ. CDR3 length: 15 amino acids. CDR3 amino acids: CASSYLTGVIDGYTF. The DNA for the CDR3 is TGCGCCAGCAGCTACCTGACAGGGGTAATCGATGGCTACACCTTC.

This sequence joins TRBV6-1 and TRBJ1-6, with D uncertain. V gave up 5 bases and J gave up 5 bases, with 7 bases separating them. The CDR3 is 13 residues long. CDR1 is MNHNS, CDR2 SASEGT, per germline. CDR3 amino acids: CASSRLDNSPLHF. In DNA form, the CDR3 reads TGTGCCAGCAGTAGACTGGATAATTCACCCCTCCACTTT.

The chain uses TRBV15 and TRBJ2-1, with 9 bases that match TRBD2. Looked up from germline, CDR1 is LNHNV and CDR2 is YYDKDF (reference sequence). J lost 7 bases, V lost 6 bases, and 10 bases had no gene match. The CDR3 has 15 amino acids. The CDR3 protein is CATRDSGGPRNEQFF. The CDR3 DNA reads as TGTGCCACCAGGGACAGCGGGGGGCCAAGAAATGAGCAGTTCTTC. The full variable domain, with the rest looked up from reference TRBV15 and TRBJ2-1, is DAMVIQNPRYQVTQFGKPVTLSCSQTLNHNVMYWYQQKSSQAPKLLFHYYDKDFNNEADTPDNFQSRRPNTSFCFLDIRSPGLGDTAMYLCATRDSGGPRNEQFFGPGTRLTVL.

The CDR3 sequence: CASSIEGGHPNQPQHF. The CDR3 DNA sequence: TGTGCCAGTAGTATAGAGGGCGGACACCCTAATCAGCCCCAGCATTTT. The chain recombines TRBV19 with TRBJ1-5, with D possibly matching TRBD1 (5 bases). Trimming removed 0 bases at V and 4 bases at J, with 13 bases between. From germline, CDR1 is LNHDA and CDR2 SQIVND (reference sequence). The CDR3 sequence is 16 residues long.

CDR3 amino acids: CASSPSDGHPSNQPQHF. The CDR3 nucleotides read TGTGCCAGCAGTCCCTCCGATGGACACCCTAGCAATCAGCCCCAGCATTTT. This chain connects TRBV28 to TRBJ1-5, with D possibly being TRBD1 (5 bases). V lost 5 bases to trimming and J lost 0 bases, with 17 bases between them. Germline CDR1 MDHEN, CDR2 SYDVKM. The CDR3 covers 17 residues.

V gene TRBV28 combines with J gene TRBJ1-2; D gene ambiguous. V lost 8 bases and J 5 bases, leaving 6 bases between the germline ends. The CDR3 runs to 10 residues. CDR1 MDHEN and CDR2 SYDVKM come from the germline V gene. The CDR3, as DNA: TGTGCCAGCGGACTATATGGCTACACCTTC. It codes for CASGLYGYTF.

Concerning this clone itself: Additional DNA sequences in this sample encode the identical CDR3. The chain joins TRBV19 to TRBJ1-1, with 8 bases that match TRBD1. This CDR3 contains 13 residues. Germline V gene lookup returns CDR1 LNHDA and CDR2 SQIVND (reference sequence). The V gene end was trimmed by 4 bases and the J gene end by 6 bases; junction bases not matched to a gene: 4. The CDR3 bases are TGTGCCAGTAGTACGGCACAGGGGGCTGAAGCTTTCTTT. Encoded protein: CASSTAQGAEAFF.

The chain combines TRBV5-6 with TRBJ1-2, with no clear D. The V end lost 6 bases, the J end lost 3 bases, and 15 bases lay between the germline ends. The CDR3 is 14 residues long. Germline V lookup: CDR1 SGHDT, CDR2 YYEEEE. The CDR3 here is CASTKPIQDYGYTF. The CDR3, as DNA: TGTGCCAGCACCAAACCAATTCAGGACTATGGCTACACCTTC. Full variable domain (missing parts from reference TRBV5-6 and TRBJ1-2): DAGVTQSPTHLIKTRGQQVTLRCSPKSGHDTVSWYQQALGQGPQFIFQYYEEEERQRGNFPDRFSGHQFPNYSSELNVNALLLGDSALYLCASTKPIQDYGYTFGSGTRLTVV.

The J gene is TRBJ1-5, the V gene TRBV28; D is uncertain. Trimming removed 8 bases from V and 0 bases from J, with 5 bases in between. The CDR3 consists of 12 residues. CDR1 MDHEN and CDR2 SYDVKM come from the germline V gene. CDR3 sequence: CASSDSNQPQHF. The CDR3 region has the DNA TGTGCCAGCTCTGATAGCAATCAGCCCCAGCATTTT. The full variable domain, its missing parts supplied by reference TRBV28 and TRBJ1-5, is DVKVTQSSRYLVKRTGEKVFLECVQDMDHENMFWYRQDPGLGLRLIYFSYDVKMKEKGDIPEGYSVSREKKERFSLILESASTNQTSMYLCASSDSNQPQHFGDGTRLSIL.